This TCR beta chain appears in the sequencing data of a study of T cell responses to AZD1222 COVID-19 vaccine. Trimming took off 0 bases at V and 9 bases at J, with 9 bases between the two ends. The CDR3 totals 13 residues. Germline CDR1 LGHDT, CDR2 YNNKEL (reference sequence). Study-level points and caveats: Donors were mostly white British, more females; clonal diversity possibly underestimated. A reported finding is that nearly half of spike-specific TCRs target unmutated variant regions.

Method: immunoSEQ multiplex PCR; TCRdb's copy keeps in-frame clones and lacks some. The sample yields about 100,000 clones, 88% seen once. This clone was counted a few times. The antigen is undetermined. The sample here was peripheral blood, taken on day 0 of AZD1222 vaccination. The TCR comes from an adult in good health. This chain links TRBV3-1 (or the pseudogene TRBV3-2) with TRBJ1-5; D not certain. The CDR3: CASSQETDGPQHF. The CDR3 region has the DNA TGTGCCAGCAGCCAAGAAACAGACGGGCCCCAGCATTTT.